Each of the 13 T cell receptor beta chains below was sequenced from the same sample in a study of siplizumab effects on memory and regulatory T cells. The method was immunoSEQ multiplex PCR; TCRdb's version includes in-frame clones alone and lacks a portion of them. The top ten clones hold 9.5% to 15% of a sample with 95,000 to 100,000 clones, 92% of them seen once. The sequencing input was non-Treg CD4+ T cells sorted from blood. Source of these receptors: a human donor in good health.

This chain uses TRBV5-5 with TRBJ2-1, with D maybe TRBD1 (6 bases). Trimming cost V 2 bases and J 3 bases, with 12 bases left between them. CDR1 and CDR2 from the germline V gene are SGHKS and YYEKEE (reference sequence). The CDR3 covers 15 residues. The CDR3 nucleotides read TGTGCCAGCAGCTTTCAGCAGGGGAGCTACAATGAGCAGTTCTTC. Translating it yields CASSFQQGSYNEQFF.

The chain joins TRBV5-1 to TRBJ1-1; unclear D gene. Trimming left V 0 bases short and J 6 bases short, with 9 bases between. The germline V gene has CDR1 SGHRS and CDR2 YFSETQ. The CDR3 runs to 13 residues. The CDR3 region has the DNA TGCGCCAGCAGCTTGGATCGGAGGGCTGAAGCTTTCTTT. It codes for CASSLDRRAEAFF.

J is TRBJ1-2 and V is TRBV5-1; D is possibly TRBD1 (6 bases). Germline lookup yields CDR1 SGHRS and CDR2 YFSETQ. Trimming left V 4 bases short and J 7 bases short, with 14 bases between. The CDR3 totals 13 residues. The CDR3 region is CASSQTGSAGYTF. CDR3 DNA sequence: TGCGCCAGCAGCCAGACAGGTTCCGCTGGCTACACCTTC.

This clone was seen a few times. This sequence joins TRBV18 and TRBJ2-7; 7 bases agree with TRBD1. CDR1 and CDR2 from the germline V gene are KGHSH and LQKENI. The ends lost 6 bases at V and 0 bases at J; junction bases unmatched: 11. There are 16 residues in the CDR3. CDR3 sequence reads: CASSHQRQGSSYEQYF. The CDR3 nucleotides read TGTGCCAGCTCGCACCAGAGACAGGGAAGCTCCTACGAGCAGTACTTC. Full variable domain (outside the CDR3, taken from reference TRBV18 and TRBJ2-7): NAGVMQNPRHLVRRRGQEARLRCSPMKGHSHVYWYRQLPEEGLKFMVYLQKENIIDESGMPKERFSAEFPKEGPSILRIQQVVRGDSAAYFCASSHQRQGSSYEQYFGPGTRLTVT.

The rearrangement joins TRBV7-2 to TRBJ2-1, with D uncertain. CDR3 length equals 12 residues. Germline V gene sequence: CDR1 SGHTA, CDR2 FQGNSA. Trimming took off 5 bases at V and 9 bases at J, with 11 bases between the two ends. The CDR3 coding sequence is TGTGCCAGCAGCCCCCCCCTTGGTGAGCAGTTCTTC. It translates to CASSPPLGEQFF.

The V gene is TRBV25-1, the J gene TRBJ2-7; D is undetermined. This CDR3 has 11 amino acids. The germline CDR1 and CDR2 sequences are MGHDK and SYGVNS. The V gene lost 5 bases and the J gene lost 8 bases, with 10 bases spanning the gap. The CDR3 loop is CASSSEQKQYF. As DNA, the CDR3 is TGTGCCAGCAGTTCGGAGCAGAAGCAGTACTTC.

Here the CDR3 DNA reads TGTGCCTGGAGTAGGACCAAACTCCACTTT. It specifies CAWSRTKLHF. The rearrangement links TRBV30 to TRBJ1-6; D remains ambiguous. The CDR3 covers 10 residues. V lost 2 bases, J lost 16 bases, and 9 bases lay in between. Per germline, CDR1 GTSNPN and CDR2 SVGIG (reference sequence).

Written as DNA, the CDR3 is TGCGCCAGCAGCTTGGGACGGACGAACACCGGGGAGCTGTTTTTT. This translates into CASSLGRTNTGELFF. J is TRBJ2-2 and V is TRBV5-1; no clear D. The germline V gene encodes CDR1 SGHRS and CDR2 YFSETQ. V lost 0 bases, J lost 0 bases, and 6 bases lay in between. CDR3 size: 15 residues.

The chain has TRBV28 and TRBJ2-2, with 8 bases that match TRBD1. CDR1 is MDHEN and CDR2 is SYDVKM in the germline V gene. J gave up 3 bases and V 5 bases, and 2 bases lay outside the gene matches. The CDR3 runs 14 residues. CDR3 bases: TGTGCCAGCAGTCGGACAGGGTACACCGGGGAGCTGTTTTTT. Its translation: CASSRTGYTGELFF.

The chain couples TRBV4-1 to TRBJ2-3; 8 nucleotides agree with TRBD1. Germline loops: CDR1 MGHRA, CDR2 YSYEKL. The CDR3 covers 15 residues. The junction had 8 bases not matched to a gene; V was cut back by 4 bases and J by 5 bases. The DNA of the CDR3 is TGCGCCAGCAGCCGCGGACAGGGAAGGGAAGATACGCAGTATTTT. This translates into CASSRGQGREDTQYF.

In its sample, this clone was seen once. The chain is built from TRBV29-1 and TRBJ2-5; 9 bases are shared with TRBD2. The CDR3 loop spans 13 amino acids. The germline V gene has CDR1 SQVTM and CDR2 ANQGSEA. V gave up 6 bases and J gave up 3 bases; unmatched junction bases: 5. This CDR3 is CSVRSGSEETQYF. In DNA form, the CDR3 reads TGCAGCGTCCGTAGCGGGAGTGAAGAGACCCAGTACTTC.

This clone occurred once. V is TRBV4-2 and J is TRBJ2-2; 9 nucleotides line up with TRBD2. The CDR3 sequence is 17 residues long. The V and J ends lost 1 base and 6 bases, in that order; junction bases with no gene match: 9. Germline V gives CDR1 LGHNA, CDR2 YNFKEQ. CDR3 loop: CASSQAGTSFSPGELFF. The DNA for the CDR3 is TGTGCCAGCAGCCAAGCCGGGACTAGCTTTTCTCCCGGGGAGCTGTTTTTT.

V and J are TRBV7-2 and TRBJ2-5; D is unresolved. V lost 0 bases to trimming and J lost 1 base, with 6 bases between them. Germline CDR1 reads SGHTA; CDR2 reads FQGNSA. CDR3 length equals 14 residues. CDR3 sequence: CASSLAYGQETQYF. In nucleotides, the CDR3 is TGTGCCAGCAGCTTAGCTTACGGCCAAGAGACCCAGTACTTC. Full variable domain (missing parts from reference TRBV7-2 and TRBJ2-5): GAGVSQSPSNKVTEKGKDVELRCDPISGHTALYWYRQSLGQGLEFLIYFQGNSAPDKSGLPSDRFSAERTGGSVSTLTIQRTQQEDSAVYLCASSLAYGQETQYFGPGTRLLVL.